This entry is about one T cell receptor beta chain. This sample was taken from a study of shared T cell receptors in the human thymus. This CDR3 is 16 amino acids long. The ends were cut back, 2 bases at V and 2 bases at J, with 13 bases in the middle. Germline CDR1 SGDLS, CDR2 YYNGEE. Measured with immunoSEQ multiplex PCR; TCRdb has only the in-frame clones, and not every one. The sample comprises some 640,000 clones, around 87% of which are singletons, and just under 0.0095% rests with the top ten. This sample also belongs to another study, concerning human thymus T cells. That study reports: Thymic and blood repertoires showed apparently biased V and J gene usage. What related research reported was that thymic repertoires overlapped highly among unrelated individuals.

Sequencing was done on a sample of thymocytes. This chain links TRBV9 with TRBJ2-2; D gene ambiguous. This sequence was found in a boy younger than two with a congenital heart defect. The CDR3 nucleotides are TGTGCCAGCAGCGTCTTTGAGCTTAAAAACACCGGGGAGCTGTTTTTT. Encoded protein: CASSVFELKNTGELFF.